The entry below gives a single T cell receptor beta chain sequence along with its context. Its target is not known. This sample was taken from a study of blood T cells in healthy people across ages. The study drew donors from healthy Caucasian individuals in Russia aged roughly 6 to 100. Together with a sample-barcoded 5' primer, a J-beta primer mix was included in a second PCR lasting roughly 6 to 12 cycles. TCRdb recomputed calls from the 5' RACE reads with MiXCR, one row per CDR3 protein. The sample includes about 780,000 distinct CDR3 sequences, more than 35% of them seen just once. Points from the study as a whole: Relative to aged donors, long-lived donors carried more naive CD4+ cells and displayed higher diversity.

This CDR3 is built from 14 residues. Per the germline V gene, CDR1 is DFQATT and CDR2 is SNEGSKA (reference sequence). The J segment lost 5 bases and the V segment lost 0 bases, leaving 5 bases of the junction unmatched. This chain uses TRBV20-1 with TRBJ2-5, with 8 bases matching TRBD1. The sequenced material came from blood. This TCR was recovered from an elderly man in good health. This chain's CDR3 is CSARETGARETQYF. In DNA, the CDR3 is TGCAGTGCTAGAGAGACAGGGGCCCGGGAGACCCAGTACTTC.